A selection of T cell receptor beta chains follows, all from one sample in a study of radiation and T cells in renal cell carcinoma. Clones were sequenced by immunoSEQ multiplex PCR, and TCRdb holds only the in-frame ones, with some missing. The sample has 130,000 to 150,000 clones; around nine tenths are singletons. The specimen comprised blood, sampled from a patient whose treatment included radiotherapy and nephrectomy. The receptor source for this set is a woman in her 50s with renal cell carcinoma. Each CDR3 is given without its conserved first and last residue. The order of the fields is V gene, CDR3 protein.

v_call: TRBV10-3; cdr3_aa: AINPGLVTGELF
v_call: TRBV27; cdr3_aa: ASSRDRGHYEQY
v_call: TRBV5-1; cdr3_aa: ASSATASYEQY
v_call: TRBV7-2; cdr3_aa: ASSLELAGAGDTQY
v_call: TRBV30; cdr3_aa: AWSGTGAYNEQF
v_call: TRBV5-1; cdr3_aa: ASSPSPSYEQY
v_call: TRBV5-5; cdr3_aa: ASSFSPGTGGTYEQY
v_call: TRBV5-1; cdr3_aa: ASSPLGTNTGELF
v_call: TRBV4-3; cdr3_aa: ASSQISYSYEQY
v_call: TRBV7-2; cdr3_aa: ASSLASGTGTEAF
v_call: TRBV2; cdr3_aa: ASSPGLAGGPKAQY
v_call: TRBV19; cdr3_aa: ASSPSGGMQY
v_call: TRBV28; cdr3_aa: ASSLSSGYHQPQH
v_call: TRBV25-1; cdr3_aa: ASSDPDGIETQY
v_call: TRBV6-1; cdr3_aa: ASSEVVRNTEAF
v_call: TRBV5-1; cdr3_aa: ASSRDRATEAF
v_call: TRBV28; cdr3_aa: ASSLSVPALNYT
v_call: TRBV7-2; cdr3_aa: ASSFGQGPNTEAF
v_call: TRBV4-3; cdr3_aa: ASSQDLSSGYEQY
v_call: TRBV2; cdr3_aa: ASRPSGGVEPYEQY
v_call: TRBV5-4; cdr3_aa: ASSLDGGAETQY
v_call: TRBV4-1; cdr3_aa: ASSQGTLAGKRGSGNTIY
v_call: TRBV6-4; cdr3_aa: ASSAARGSYEQY
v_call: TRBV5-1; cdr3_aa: ASSPGQGRVYTEAF
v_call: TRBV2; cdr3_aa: ASSSGTDRYEQY
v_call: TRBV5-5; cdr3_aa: ASSLTSGGYNEQF
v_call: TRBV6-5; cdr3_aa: ASSDRMYQPQH
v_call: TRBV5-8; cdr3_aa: ASTLPGRVDTEAF
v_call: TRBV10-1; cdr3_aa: ASSESGGPNIQY
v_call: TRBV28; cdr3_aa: ASRTPLKGYT
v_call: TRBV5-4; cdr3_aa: ASSWGGFGYT
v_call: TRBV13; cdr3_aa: ASSLVPAGGPHTQY
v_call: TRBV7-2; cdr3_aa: ASSLAVEARNGYT
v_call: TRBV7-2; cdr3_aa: ASSISHGVYEQF
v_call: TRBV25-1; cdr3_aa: ASREGSAQF
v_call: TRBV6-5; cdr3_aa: ASSYSRSYEQY
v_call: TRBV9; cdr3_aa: ARGEFESSYNEQF
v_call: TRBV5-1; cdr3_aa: ASSLDSRSSYEQY
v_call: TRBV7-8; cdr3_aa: ASRSPGTGELF
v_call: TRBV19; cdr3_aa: ASSLSTNTDTQY
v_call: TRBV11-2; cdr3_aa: ASSLGAGGNNEQF
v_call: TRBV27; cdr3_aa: ASSITGPGELF
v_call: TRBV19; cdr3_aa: ASSETGSAAEINEQF
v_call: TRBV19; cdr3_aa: ASSLTPGGTGELF
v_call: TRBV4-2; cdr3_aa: ASSQGQSSYEQY